This T cell receptor (beta chain) derives from a study of T cells in Graves' hyperthyroidism and ophthalmopathy. Ten or more counts support this clonotype. Its antigen is currently unknown. Patients were excluded for uncontrolled infection, other autoimmune disease, pregnancy or lactation. TCR beta CDR3 regions were amplified from RNA. HTBI primers were the set used in a first-round RT-PCR of the TCR CDR3. Each CDR3 protein is one row after TCRdb ran MiXCR on the multiplex PCR reads. The table records 300,000 to 450,000 distinct CDR3 sequences, roughly 15% of them present only once. V lost 2 bases to trimming and J lost 2 bases, with 18 bases between them. The CDR3 is made up of 17 amino acids. Per germline, CDR1 SGHDN and CDR2 FVKESK. Whole-study results and caveats: Median prediction lead before ophthalmopathy onset was roughly 6 months with the model.

The chain joins TRBV14 to TRBJ2-5, with D perhaps matching TRBD2 (5 bases). The clonotype comes from a woman between 25 and 40 years old with Graves' ophthalmopathy. The source material was blood. CDR3 sequence (DNA): TGTGCCAGCAGCCAATCGGACCGAGGGTCTTGGCAAGAGACCCAGTACTTC. As protein: CASSQSDRGSWQETQYF.